This record concerns one T cell receptor (beta chain) sequence. The antigen is not known. This sample is drawn from a study of stem cell transplantation in POMP-related autoinflammatory disease. Study information: After transplant, neutrophils and platelets showed 100% graft donor chimerism through one year.

TCRdb's copy holds only in-frame clones and misses some; the assay was immunoSEQ multiplex PCR. The sample comprises tens of thousands of clones, under 95% of which are singletons, and roughly 0.7% rests with the top ten. Prominent immunodeficiency with autoinflammation defined PRAID. General observations from the study: In PRAID patients, the number of distinct TRB V-J gene pairings was restricted. A trend toward lower repertoire diversity and greater clonality appeared in every analyzed T-cell subset of PRAID patients.

The CDR3 sequence is 15 residues long. Germline assignment: CDR1 ENHRY and CDR2 SYGVKD. The V and J ends lost 3 bases and 0 bases respectively, with 12 bases between them. Material: CD4+ T cells from PBMCs, obtained after stem cell transplantation. The TCR originated in a human patient with POMP-related autoinflammation and immune dysregulation (PRAID). Some T cells here may be from the graft donor. The chain is built from TRBV10-3 and TRBJ2-7, with unresolved D. CDR3 DNA: TGTGCCATCAGTGAAGGCGTGTATAGCTCCTACGAGCAGTACTTC. This codes for CAISEGVYSSYEQYF.